This T cell receptor (beta chain) came from a study of cytomegalovirus exposure and HLA in healthy donors. General observations from the study: A later analysis reportedly found that, within productive TCRs, an Asian-associated ancestry cluster had fewer N-insertions than the mean observed across the roughly 700 donors.

The study ran its PCR with 60 Vbeta and 13 Jbeta primers. Measured with immunoSEQ multiplex PCR; TCRdb has only the in-frame clones, and not every one. Among 200,000 to 250,000 clones listed, around 79% were seen once. Donors had nominal health at sampling but likely had unrecorded immune exposures. V shed 1 base and J 2 bases; nucleotides not matched to a gene: 6. The CDR3 spans 17 residues. Per the germline V gene, CDR1 is MGHRA and CDR2 is YSYEKL. A note on this clone: What it recognizes is unknown.

The TCR comes from a man younger than 30 in good health and CMV-seronegative. This chain uses TRBV4-1 with TRBJ2-3; 10 nucleotides match TRBD2. The sample consisted of PBMCs. Here the CDR3 reads CASSQVEAGGPTDTQYF. CDR3 sequence (DNA): TGCGCCAGCAGCCAAGTAGAAGCGGGAGGGCCCACAGATACGCAGTATTTT.